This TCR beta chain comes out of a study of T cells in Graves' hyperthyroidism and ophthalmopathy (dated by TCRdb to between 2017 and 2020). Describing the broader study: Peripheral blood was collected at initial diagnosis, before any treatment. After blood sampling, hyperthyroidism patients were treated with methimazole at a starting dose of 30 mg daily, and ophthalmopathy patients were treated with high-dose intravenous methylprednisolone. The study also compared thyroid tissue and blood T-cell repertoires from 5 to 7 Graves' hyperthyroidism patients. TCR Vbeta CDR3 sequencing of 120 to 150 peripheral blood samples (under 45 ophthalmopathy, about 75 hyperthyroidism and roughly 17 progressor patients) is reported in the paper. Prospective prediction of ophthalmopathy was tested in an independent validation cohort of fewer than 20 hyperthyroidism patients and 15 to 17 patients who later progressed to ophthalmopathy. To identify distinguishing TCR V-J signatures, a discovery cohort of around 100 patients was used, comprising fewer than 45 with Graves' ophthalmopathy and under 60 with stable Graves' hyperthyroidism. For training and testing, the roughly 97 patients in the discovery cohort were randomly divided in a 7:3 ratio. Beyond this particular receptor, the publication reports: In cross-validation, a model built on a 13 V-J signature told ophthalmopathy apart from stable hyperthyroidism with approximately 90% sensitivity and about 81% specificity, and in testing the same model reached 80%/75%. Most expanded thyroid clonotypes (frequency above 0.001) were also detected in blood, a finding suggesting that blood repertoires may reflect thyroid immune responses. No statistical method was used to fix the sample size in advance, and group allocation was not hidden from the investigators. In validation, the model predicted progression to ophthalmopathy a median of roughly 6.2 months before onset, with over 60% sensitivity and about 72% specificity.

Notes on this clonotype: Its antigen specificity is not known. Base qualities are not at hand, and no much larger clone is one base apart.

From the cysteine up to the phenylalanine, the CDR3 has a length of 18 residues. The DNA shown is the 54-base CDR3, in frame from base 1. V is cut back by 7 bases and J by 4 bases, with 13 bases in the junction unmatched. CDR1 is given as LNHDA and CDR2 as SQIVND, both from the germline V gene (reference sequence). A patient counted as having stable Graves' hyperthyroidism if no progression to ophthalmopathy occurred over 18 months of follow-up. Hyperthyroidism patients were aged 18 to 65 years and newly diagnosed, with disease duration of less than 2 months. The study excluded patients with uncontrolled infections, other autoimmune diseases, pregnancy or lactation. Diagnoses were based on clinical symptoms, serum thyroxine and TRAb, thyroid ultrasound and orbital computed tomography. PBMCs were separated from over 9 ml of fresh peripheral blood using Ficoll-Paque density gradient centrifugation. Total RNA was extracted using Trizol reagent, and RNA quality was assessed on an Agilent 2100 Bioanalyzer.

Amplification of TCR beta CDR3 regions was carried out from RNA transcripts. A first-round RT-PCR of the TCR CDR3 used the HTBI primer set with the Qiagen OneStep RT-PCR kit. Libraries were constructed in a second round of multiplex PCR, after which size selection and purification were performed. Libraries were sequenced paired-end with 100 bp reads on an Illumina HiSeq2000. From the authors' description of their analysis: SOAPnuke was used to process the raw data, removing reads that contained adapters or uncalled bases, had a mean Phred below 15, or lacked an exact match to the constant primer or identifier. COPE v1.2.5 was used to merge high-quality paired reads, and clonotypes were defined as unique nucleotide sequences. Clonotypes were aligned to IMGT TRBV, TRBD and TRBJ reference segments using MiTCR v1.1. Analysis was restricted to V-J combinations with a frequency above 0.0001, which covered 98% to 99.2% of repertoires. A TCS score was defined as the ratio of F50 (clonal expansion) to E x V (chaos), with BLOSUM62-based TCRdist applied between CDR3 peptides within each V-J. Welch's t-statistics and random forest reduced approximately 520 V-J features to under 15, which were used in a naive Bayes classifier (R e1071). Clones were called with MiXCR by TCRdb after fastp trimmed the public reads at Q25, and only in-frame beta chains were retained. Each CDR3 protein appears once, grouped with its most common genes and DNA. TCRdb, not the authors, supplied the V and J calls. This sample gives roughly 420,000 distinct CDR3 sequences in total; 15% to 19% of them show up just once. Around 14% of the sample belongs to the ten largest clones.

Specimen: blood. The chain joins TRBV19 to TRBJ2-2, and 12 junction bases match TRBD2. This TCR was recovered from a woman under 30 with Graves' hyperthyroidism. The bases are TGTGCCAGTATATCGATACTAGCGGGAGGCCTCGGCACCGGGGAGCTGTTTTTT. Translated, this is CASISILAGGLGTGELFF.